The 28 T cell receptor beta chains given below trace back to one sample, sequenced in a study of T cell responses to AZD1222 COVID-19 vaccine. Data came from immunoSEQ multiplex PCR; TCRdb stores just in-frame clones and leaves some out. Of 180,000 or so clones listed, 92% are singletons. The sequenced sample was peripheral blood, obtained 28 days after the second AZD1222 dose. These receptors all stem from an adult who received the AZD1222 COVID-19 vaccine.

V and J are TRBV4-1 and TRBJ2-3; D ambiguous. The CDR3 has 14 amino acids. V lost 3 bases, J lost 4 bases, and 11 bases lay in between. Looked up from germline, CDR1 is MGHRA and CDR2 is YSYEKL. CDR3 sequence: CASSQAMMSDTQYF. CDR3 DNA sequence: TGCGCCAGCAGCCAGGCGATGATGTCAGATACGCAGTATTTT.

V usage is TRBV30 and J usage is TRBJ1-5, with D perhaps TRBD1 (6 bases). Per the germline V gene, CDR1 is GTSNPN and CDR2 is SVGIG (reference sequence). V dropped 5 bases and J dropped 6 bases, with 11 bases sitting between them. The length of the CDR3 is 12 residues. DNA of the CDR3: TGTGCCTGGGCAGGGGTAAGTCAGCCCCAGCATTTT. It encodes CAWAGVSQPQHF.

The chain combines TRBV7-3 with TRBJ2-1; the D gene is possibly TRBD1 (5 bases). The CDR3 consists of 15 residues. The germline V gene encodes CDR1 SGHTA and CDR2 FQGTGA. V dropped 6 bases and J dropped 6 bases, with 18 bases sitting between them. The CDR3 is CASSWSVGLGNEQFF. In DNA, the CDR3 is TGTGCCAGCAGTTGGTCCGTGGGGCTTGGCAATGAGCAGTTCTTC.

The chain employs TRBV6-5 and TRBJ2-7, with a possible D match to TRBD1 (6 bases). Germline V CDR1 and CDR2: MNHEY, SVGAGI. Trimming pared 5 bases from V and 1 base from J, leaving 9 bases between. This CDR3 has 13 residues. The CDR3 loop reads CASSPGQSYEQYF. The CDR3, as DNA: TGTGCCAGCAGTCCTGGACAGTCCTACGAGCAGTACTTC.

This rearrangement joins TRBV5-6 to TRBJ1-3; 10 bases line up with TRBD1. CDR1 is SGHDT, CDR2 YYEEEE, per germline. J was trimmed by 1 base and V by 7 bases; bases with no gene match: 5. This CDR3 is 15 amino acids long. The CDR3 DNA follows: TGTGCCAGCCGGGACAGGGGTGTTTCTGGAAACACCATATATTTT. The encoded protein is CASRDRGVSGNTIYF. Full variable domain (missing parts from reference TRBV5-6 and TRBJ1-3): DAGVTQSPTHLIKTRGQQVTLRCSPKSGHDTVSWYQQALGQGPQFIFQYYEEEERQRGNFPDRFSGHQFPNYSSELNVNALLLGDSALYLCASRDRGVSGNTIYFGEGSWLTVV.

The chain couples TRBV19 to TRBJ1-6; D unresolved. The CDR3 has 14 amino acids. From germline, CDR1 is LNHDA and CDR2 SQIVND (reference sequence). V gave up 7 bases and J gave up 0 bases, with 7 bases separating them. The CDR3 region is CASKWSSYNSPLHF. The CDR3 DNA follows: TGTGCCAGTAAATGGAGCTCCTATAATTCACCCCTCCACTTT. The variable domain in full, completed from reference TRBV19 and TRBJ1-6, reads DGGITQSPKYLFRKEGQNVTLSCEQNLNHDAMYWYRQDPGQGLRLIYYSQIVNDFQKGDIAEGYSVSREKKESFPLTVTSAQKNPTAFYLCASKWSSYNSPLHFGNGTRLTVT.

This chain uses TRBV2 with TRBJ1-4; D remains unclear. Germline CDR1 reads SNHLY; CDR2 reads FYNNEI. Trimming removed 4 bases at V and 1 base at J, with 7 bases between. The CDR3 extends over 14 amino acids. CDR3 sequence (DNA): TGTGCCAGCAGTGCTAGTGGAACTAATGAAAAACTGTTTTTT. This encodes CASSASGTNEKLFF.

This clone is large in the sample. This chain uses TRBV14 with TRBJ1-2; D remains ambiguous. Germline CDR1 is SGHDN and CDR2 is FVKESK. This CDR3 region has 16 residues. Trimming removed 1 base from V and 3 bases from J, with 15 bases in between. CDR3 protein: CASSQGRWLRHYGYTF. The CDR3 DNA sequence: TGTGCCAGCAGCCAAGGGAGGTGGCTCCGACACTATGGCTACACCTTC.

This sequence joins TRBV28 and TRBJ1-2; D is ambiguous. Germline V gives CDR1 MDHEN, CDR2 SYDVKM. Trimming removed 1 base at V and 0 bases at J, with 15 bases between. This CDR3 region has 17 residues. The CDR3 region is CASSLSVPGGPNYGYTF. The CDR3 DNA follows: TGTGCCAGCAGTTTATCGGTTCCAGGCGGACCTAACTATGGCTACACCTTC.

J is TRBJ1-1 and V is TRBV19, with TRBD1 matching 11 bases. The CDR3 is 14 residues long. Germline V lookup: CDR1 LNHDA, CDR2 SQIVND (reference sequence). V lost 5 bases to trimming and J lost 5 bases; unmatched junction nucleotides: 4. The CDR3 region has the DNA TGTGCCAGTAGTGTGGACAGGGGGCGGACTGAAGCTTTCTTT. This translates into CASSVDRGRTEAFF.

Of note for this clone: A read error may account for a junction end that differs from germline. The chain links TRBV29-1 to TRBJ1-3; 7 bases fit TRBD1. The CDR3 is 13 residues long. Germline values: CDR1 SQVTM, CDR2 ANQGSEA. The CDR3 DNA reads as TGTCAGGGGGAGGAGATCTCTGGAAACACCATATATTTT. This sequence encodes CQGEEISGNTIYF.

This clone appeared a single time. The gene calls are TRBV27 and TRBJ2-7; D unclear. Germline CDR1 reads MNHEY; CDR2 reads SMNVEV (reference sequence). CDR3 length equals 15 residues. Trimming took off 4 bases at V and 2 bases at J, with 15 bases between the two ends. This CDR3 is CASSSPRRIPYEQYF. CDR3 in DNA: TGTGCCAGCAGTTCCCCCCGCAGAATTCCCTACGAGCAGTACTTC.

The gene calls are TRBV4-3 and TRBJ1-5; no reliable D call. The V end lost 0 bases, the J end lost 7 bases, and 7 bases lay between the germline ends. The length of the CDR3 is 13 residues. Germline V gives CDR1 LGHNA, CDR2 YSLEER. The CDR3 loop is CASSQEPRQPQHF. In nucleotides, the CDR3 is TGCGCCAGCAGCCAAGAACCCAGGCAGCCCCAGCATTTT.

The chain employs TRBV9 and TRBJ1-6; 7 bases are a match to TRBD1. CDR1 and CDR2 (germline): SGDLS, YYNGEE. The CDR3 runs to 14 residues. Losses at the gene ends were 2 bases for V and 6 bases for J; bases not matched to a gene: 2. The CDR3 region has the DNA TGTGCCAGCAGCGTCGACAGGGTTAATTCACCCCTCCACTTT. Translated, it gives CASSVDRVNSPLHF.

This clone was seen once. The chain is built from TRBV7-2 and TRBJ1-1, with a tentative D call TRBD1 (5 bases). Germline V lookup: CDR1 SGHTA, CDR2 FQGNSA. V lost 1 base and J 11 bases, leaving 8 bases between the germline ends. This CDR3 has 11 residues. The CDR3 sequence is CASSLVGGAFF. The DNA for the CDR3 is TGTGCCAGCAGCTTAGTGGGGGGGGCTTTCTTT.

The chain couples TRBV27 to TRBJ2-6; no definite D call. Looked up from germline, CDR1 is MNHEY and CDR2 is SMNVEV (reference sequence). V shed 7 bases and J shed 0 bases, with 16 bases lying between them. The CDR3 is 17 residues long. The CDR3 spells CASTSRPDPSGANVLTF. In DNA, the CDR3 is TGTGCCAGCACCTCGAGACCCGACCCCTCTGGGGCCAACGTCCTGACTTTC.

The count of this clone is one. The chain is built from TRBV7-9 and TRBJ1-2, with D unclear. This CDR3 contains 13 residues. The germline V gene encodes CDR1 SEHNR and CDR2 FQNEAQ (reference sequence). Trimming stripped 5 bases from V and 5 bases from J, with 12 bases between. The CDR3 DNA reads TGTGCCAGCAGCCCTCCTCGACCTTATGGCTACACCTTC. Translation: CASSPPRPYGYTF.

The chain recombines TRBV30 with TRBJ1-5, with a possible D match to TRBD1 (6 bases). The CDR3 is 13 residues long. Trimming removed 0 bases from V and 9 bases from J, with 12 bases in between. CDR1 and CDR2 (germline): GTSNPN, SVGIG (reference sequence). DNA for the CDR3: TGTGCCTGGAGTGTGTCCAGGGGTGTGCCCCAGCATTTT. Translating it yields CAWSVSRGVPQHF.

This clone was seen just once. The genes are TRBV2 and TRBJ1-2; no firm D call. The CDR3 is made up of 12 amino acids. The germline CDR1 and CDR2 sequences are SNHLY and FYNNEI. Deletions cut 7 bases from V and 7 bases from J, with 13 bases between. Here the CDR3 reads CASTLVGFGYTF. Here the CDR3 DNA reads TGTGCCAGCACCCTGGTGGGTTTTGGCTACACCTTC.

The V gene is TRBV3-1 (or the pseudogene TRBV3-2), the J gene TRBJ1-1, with 7 positions matching TRBD1. The CDR3 has 13 amino acids. V shed 4 bases, J shed 6 bases, and the junction held 5 bases outside the gene matches. In germline, CDR1 is LGHDT, CDR2 YNNKEL (reference sequence). CDR3: CASSLTGVPEAFF. CDR3 in DNA: TGTGCCAGCAGCCTAACAGGGGTTCCTGAAGCTTTCTTT.

The CDR3 loop reads CSAQQGRPYEQYF. In nucleotides, the CDR3 is TGCAGCGCCCAACAGGGAAGGCCCTACGAGCAGTACTTC. The rearrangement links TRBV29-1 to TRBJ2-7, with D perhaps TRBD1 (6 bases). This CDR3 contains 13 residues. The V end lost 7 bases, the J end lost 2 bases, and 15 bases lay between the germline ends. Germline V gives CDR1 SQVTM, CDR2 ANQGSEA.

This chain connects TRBV19 to TRBJ1-1; a weak D match, TRBD1 (6 bases). The germline V and J ends were trimmed by 3 bases and 13 bases, with 24 bases remaining between them. The germline CDR1 and CDR2 sequences are LNHDA and SQIVND (reference sequence). The CDR3 loop spans 15 amino acids. In DNA form, the CDR3 reads TGTGCCAGTAGTATTTTGTGGGACAAAGGGCGTTCGGATTTCTTT. Translated, it gives CASSILWDKGRSDFF.

The chain carries TRBV2 and TRBJ1-3; no firm D call. The CDR3 runs 15 residues. Germline V CDR1 and CDR2: SNHLY, FYNNEI. V lost 8 bases and J 3 bases, leaving 17 bases between the germline ends. CDR3 sequence: CASGGVRDIGNTIYF. In DNA, the CDR3 is TGTGCCAGCGGCGGCGTGAGAGACATTGGAAACACCATATATTTT.

The sample holds one count of this clone. This sequence joins TRBV7-3 and TRBJ2-5; weak D call: TRBD2 (5 bases). The CDR3 spans 13 residues. Trimming shortened V by 5 bases and J by 5 bases, and 12 bases separated the two germline ends. The germline gives CDR1 SGHTA, CDR2 FQGTGA. Here the CDR3 DNA reads TGTGCCAGCAGCGCCGGGGTAAGGGAGACCCAGTACTTC. Protein sequence: CASSAGVRETQYF. Filled out from reference TRBV7-3 and TRBJ2-5, the complete variable domain reads GAGVSQTPSNKVTEKGKYVELRCDPISGHTALYWYRQSLGQGPEFLIYFQGTGAADDSGLPNDRFFAVRPEGSVSTLKIQRTERGDSAVYLCASSAGVRETQYFGPGTRLLVL.

V is TRBV19 and J is TRBJ1-1; no definite D call. CDR3 size: 12 residues. Trimming cost V 5 bases and J 3 bases, with 7 bases left between them. The germline CDR1 and CDR2 sequences are LNHDA and SQIVND (reference sequence). CDR3 protein: CASSFQDTEAFF. The CDR3, as DNA: TGTGCCAGTAGTTTCCAGGACACTGAAGCTTTCTTT.

The rearrangement joins TRBV18 to TRBJ1-2; no clear D. V was pared by 3 bases and J by 4 bases, with 12 bases between. The CDR3 consists of 14 residues. Per germline, CDR1 KGHSH and CDR2 LQKENI. This CDR3 reads CASSPSLEGYGYTF. Written as DNA, the CDR3 is TGTGCCAGCTCACCGTCCCTTGAGGGCTATGGCTACACCTTC.

The V and J genes are TRBV30 and TRBJ1-6, with a weak D call TRBD1 (5 bases). The V end lost 0 bases, the J end lost 1 base, and 10 bases lay between the germline ends. In germline, CDR1 is GTSNPN, CDR2 SVGIG (reference sequence). CDR3 size: 16 residues. The CDR3: CAWSVPGDSYNSPLHF. For the CDR3, the DNA is TGTGCCTGGAGTGTACCGGGGGATTCCTATAATTCACCCCTCCACTTT.

The chain recombines TRBV11-3 with TRBJ2-7; TRBD1 is a possible D gene (5 bases). Germline V CDR1 and CDR2: SGHNT, YENEEA. The CDR3 sequence is 13 residues long. The germline V and J ends were trimmed by 3 bases and 4 bases, with 10 bases remaining between them. CDR3 DNA: TGTGCCAGCAGCTTGCAGGGTGGGTACGAGCAGTACTTC. Encoded protein: CASSLQGGYEQYF.